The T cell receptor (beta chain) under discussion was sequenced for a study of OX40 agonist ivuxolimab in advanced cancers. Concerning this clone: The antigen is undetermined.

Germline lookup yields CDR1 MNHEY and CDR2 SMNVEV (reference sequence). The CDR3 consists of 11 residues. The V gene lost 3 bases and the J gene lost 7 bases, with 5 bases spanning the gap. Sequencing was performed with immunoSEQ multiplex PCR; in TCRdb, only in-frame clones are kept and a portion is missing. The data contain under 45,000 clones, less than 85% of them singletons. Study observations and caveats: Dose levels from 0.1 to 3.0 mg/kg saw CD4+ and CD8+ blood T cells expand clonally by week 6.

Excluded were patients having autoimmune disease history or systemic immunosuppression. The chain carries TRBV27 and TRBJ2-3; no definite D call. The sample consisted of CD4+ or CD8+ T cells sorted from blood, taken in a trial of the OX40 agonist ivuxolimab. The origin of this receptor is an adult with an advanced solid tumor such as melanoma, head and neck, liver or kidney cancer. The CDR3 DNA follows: TGTGCCAGCAGTTTGCTAAATACGCAGTATTTT. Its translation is CASSLLNTQYF.